The 15 T cell receptor beta chains below come from one sample, sequenced in a study of OX40 agonist ivuxolimab in advanced cancers. Sequencing was performed with immunoSEQ multiplex PCR; in TCRdb, only in-frame clones are kept and a portion is missing. The sample consists of about 60,000 clones, approximately 80% of them appearing once. Sequenced material: CD4+ or CD8+ T cells sorted from blood, taken in a trial of the OX40 agonist ivuxolimab. The receptors originated from an adult with an advanced solid tumor such as melanoma, head and neck, liver or kidney cancer.

The chain uses TRBV6-1 and TRBJ1-1; no clear D gene. Germline CDR1 is MNHNS and CDR2 is SASEGT. The CDR3 spans 14 residues. V was cut by 11 bases and J by 5 bases, with 21 bases left in between. Here the CDR3 DNA reads TGTGCCGGTGAGCCGGGGTTTTGGAATACTGAAGCTTTCTTT. It codes for CAGEPGFWNTEAFF.

The rearrangement links TRBV5-1 to TRBJ2-5, with D perhaps matching TRBD1 (6 bases). Germline loops: CDR1 SGHRS, CDR2 YFSETQ. The germline V and J ends were trimmed by 6 bases and 5 bases, with 23 bases remaining between them. This CDR3 comprises 16 residues. CDR3 nucleotide sequence: TGCGCCAGCATTCCCGGATGGGGGCAGGGCGGCGAGACCCAGTACTTC. It is translated as CASIPGWGQGGETQYF.

The chain links TRBV19 to TRBJ1-5, with 9 bases identical to TRBD1. The CDR3 is 16 residues long. Trimming removed 6 bases from V and 3 bases from J; junction bases left unmatched: 9. Germline V CDR1 and CDR2: LNHDA, SQIVND (reference sequence). DNA of the CDR3: TGTGCCAGTAGACCTCCGGGACAGGGCAACAATCAGCCCCAGCATTTT. Its protein product is CASRPPGQGNNQPQHF.

The V call is TRBV5-1, the J call TRBJ2-7; D possibly corresponds to TRBD1 (6 bases). Trimming removed 1 base at V and 5 bases at J, with 16 bases between. Germline assignment: CDR1 SGHRS and CDR2 YFSETQ. This CDR3 region has 15 residues. The CDR3, as DNA: TGCGCCAGCAGCTTGCACAGGGTTGGGGTCGACGAGCAGTACTTC. Protein sequence: CASSLHRVGVDEQYF.

The chain employs TRBV19 and TRBJ2-2, with 8 bases matching TRBD1. In germline, CDR1 is LNHDA, CDR2 SQIVND (reference sequence). Trimming took 10 bases from V and 7 from J; bases not matched to a gene: 11. There are 14 residues in the CDR3. The CDR3 region has the DNA TGTGCCACTACCGGGCCAGGGGGCTTCGGGGAGCTGTTTTTT. It yields the protein CATTGPGGFGELFF.

The rearrangement uses TRBV14 and TRBJ1-1; TRBD1 might be the D (5 bases). The CDR3 contains 16 residues. CDR1 and CDR2 from the germline V gene are SGHDN and FVKESK. Deletions cut 0 bases from V and 3 bases from J, with 14 bases between. CDR3 in DNA: TGTGCCAGCAGCCAAGATCGGGGGAGGTGGGACACTGAAGCTTTCTTT. It translates to CASSQDRGRWDTEAFF.

This clone came up once. The chain combines TRBV6-5 with TRBJ2-3; D is uncertain. Germline CDR1 MNHEY, CDR2 SVGAGI. This CDR3 spans 12 amino acids. The V gene lost 4 bases and the J gene lost 6 bases, with 8 bases spanning the gap. CDR3: CASSSPYDTQYF. Written as DNA, the CDR3 is TGTGCCAGCAGTTCCCCTTACGATACGCAGTATTTT.

V is TRBV2 and J is TRBJ2-4, with TRBD2 matching over 9 bases. Per germline, CDR1 SNHLY and CDR2 FYNNEI. Unmatched junction bases numbered 6, after V lost 6 bases and J lost 0 bases. The CDR3 extends over 16 amino acids. CDR3 protein: CASRATSGLAKNIQYF. The CDR3 DNA sequence: TGTGCCAGCAGGGCGACTAGCGGACTAGCCAAAAACATTCAGTACTTC.

The chain recombines TRBV10-2 with TRBJ1-5; the D gene is possibly TRBD1 (5 bases). This CDR3 comprises 13 residues. Germline loops: CDR1 WSHSY, CDR2 SAAADI. V was trimmed by 2 bases and J by 5 bases, leaving 7 bases between them. The DNA of the CDR3 is TGCGCCAGCAGTGAGCAGGGATATCAGCCCCAGCATTTT. This codes for CASSEQGYQPQHF.

This rearrangement joins TRBV5-4 to TRBJ1-1; 7 bases align to TRBD1. V shed 3 bases and J 0 bases; nucleotides not matched to a gene: 11. The CDR3 spans 17 residues. The germline V gene has CDR1 SGHNT and CDR2 YYREEE (reference sequence). CDR3 coding DNA: TGTGCCAGCAGCTCGGACAGGTGGTGGGGCATGAACACTGAAGCTTTCTTT. Amino acid sequence: CASSSDRWWGMNTEAFF. Complete variable domain (other parts from reference TRBV5-4 and TRBJ1-1): ETGVTQSPTHLIKTRGQQVTLRCSSQSGHNTVSWYQQALGQGPQFIFQYYREEENGRGNFPPRFSGLQFPNYSSELNVNALELDDSALYLCASSSDRWWGMNTEAFFGQGTRLTVV.

The rearrangement links TRBV25-1 to TRBJ1-1; no clear D gene. This CDR3 contains 13 residues. Trimming left V 2 bases short and J 0 bases short, with 4 bases between. Germline V gene data show CDR1 as MGHDK and CDR2 as SYGVNS. In DNA, the CDR3 is TGTGCCAGCAGTGAAGGAGTGAACACTGAAGCTTTCTTT. Its protein is CASSEGVNTEAFF.

The chain couples TRBV5-1 to TRBJ2-7; 7 bases align to TRBD1. The CDR3 totals 15 residues. Losses at the gene ends were 5 bases for V and 2 bases for J; bases not matched to a gene: 10. Looked up from germline, CDR1 is SGHRS and CDR2 is YFSETQ. CDR3 amino acids: CASSGGGQATYEQYF. CDR3 nucleotide sequence: TGCGCCAGCAGTGGTGGTGGACAGGCGACCTACGAGCAGTACTTC.

The chain couples TRBV9 to TRBJ1-1; D might be TRBD1 (6 bases). The CDR3 has 15 amino acids. Per germline, CDR1 SGDLS and CDR2 YYNGEE. The V end lost 4 bases, the J end lost 4 bases, and 17 bases lay between the germline ends. The CDR3 DNA sequence: TGTGCCAGCAGCCCAGGGCAGGGGTGGGGCACTGAAGCTTTCTTT. It codes for CASSPGQGWGTEAFF.

The chain joins TRBV27 to TRBJ2-6, with TRBD1 matching over 7 bases. Germline V gene data show CDR1 as MNHEY and CDR2 as SMNVEV (reference sequence). The CDR3 totals 19 residues. Losses at the gene ends were 4 bases for V and 3 bases for J; bases not matched to a gene: 15. The CDR3 reads CASSSERDSSSLGANVLTF. For the CDR3, the DNA is TGTGCCAGCAGTTCAGAAAGGGACAGCTCAAGTCTTGGGGCCAACGTCCTGACTTTC.

On this clone itself: Germline is not matched at one junction end, which may reflect a read error. This chain uses TRBV5-1 with TRBJ1-1, with a tentative D call TRBD1 (6 bases). The CDR3 extends over 13 amino acids. Germline V gene data show CDR1 as SGHRS and CDR2 as YFSETQ. CDR3 region: CASSLTGNIEAFF. The CDR3 DNA is TGCGCCAGCAGCTTAACAGGGAACATTGAAGCTTTCTTT. Drawing the rest from reference TRBV5-1 and TRBJ1-1, the complete variable domain is KAGVTQTPRYLIKTRGQQVTLSCSPISGHRSVSWYQQTPGQGLQFLFEYFSETQRNKGNFPGRFSGRQFSNSRSEMNVSTLELGDSALYLCASSLTGNIEAFFGQGTRLTVV.